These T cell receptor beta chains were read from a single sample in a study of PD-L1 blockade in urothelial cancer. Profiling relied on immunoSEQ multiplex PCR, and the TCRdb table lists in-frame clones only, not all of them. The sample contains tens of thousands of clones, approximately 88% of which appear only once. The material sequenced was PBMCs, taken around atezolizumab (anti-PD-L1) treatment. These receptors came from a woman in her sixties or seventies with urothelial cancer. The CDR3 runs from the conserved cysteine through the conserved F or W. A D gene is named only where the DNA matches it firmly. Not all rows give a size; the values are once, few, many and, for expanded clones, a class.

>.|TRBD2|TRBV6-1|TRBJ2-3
TGTGCCAGCACCCCTTCAGGGACTACGGATACGCAGTATTTT
CASTPSGTTDTQYF
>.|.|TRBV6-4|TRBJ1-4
TGTGCCAGCAGTGAATTACTATCGGGGTGCGCCCCGGGGGAAAAACTGTTTTTT
CASSELLSGCAPGEKLFF
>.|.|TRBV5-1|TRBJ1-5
TGCGCCAGCAGCCCGGGACAAAGCAATCAGCCCCAGCATTTT
CASSPGQSNQPQHF
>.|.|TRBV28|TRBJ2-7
TGTGCCACCAGCTTGCAGACCTACGAGCAGTACTTC
CATSLQTYEQYF
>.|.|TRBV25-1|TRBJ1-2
TGTGCCAGCAGTGAAGCGGGGGCCGACTATGGCTACACCTTC
CASSEAGADYGYTF
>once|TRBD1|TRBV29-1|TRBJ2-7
TGCAGCGTAGGGGGACAGAGCCACTACGAGCAGTACTTC
CSVGGQSHYEQYF
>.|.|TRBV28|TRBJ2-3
TGTGCCAGCAACGCCCGGTTTATGGATACGCAGTATTTT
CASNARFMDTQYF
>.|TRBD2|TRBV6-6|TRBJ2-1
TGTGCCAGCAGTTACTCTAAATCGGGAGGCGCGGGTGAGCAGTTCTTC
CASSYSKSGGAGEQFF
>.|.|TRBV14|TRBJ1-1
TGTGCCAGCAGCCAAGATAGTTCCAGGGTCATAACGAACACTGAAGCTTTCTTT
CASSQDSSRVITNTEAFF
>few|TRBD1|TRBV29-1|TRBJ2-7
TGCTGCGTCCTAGACAGGGGGTCCTACGAGCAGTACTTC
CCVLDRGSYEQYF
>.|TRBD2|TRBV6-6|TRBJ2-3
TGTGCCAGCAGTCCAGCGGGAGGAACAGATACGCAGTATTTT
CASSPAGGTDTQYF